This T cell receptor (beta chain) was documented in a study of CD8 T cells in Susac syndrome. Reverse transcription of about 0.5 to 1 ug RNA used random hexamers. Amplification of the TCR beta CDR3 was carried out by immunoSEQ multiplex PCR, which spanned a total of 54 Vbeta and 13 Jbeta segments. Each CDR3 protein is one row after TCRdb ran MiXCR on the immunoSEQ multiplex PCR reads. The profile shows some 400,000 distinct CDR3 sequences, around 83% of them singletons. TEMRA cells were FACS-enriched, and CD8+ and CD4+ T cells were isolated negatively. Sequenced material: CD8+ T cells from PBMCs. This TCR was sampled from a human donor with multiple sclerosis.

The CDR3 nucleotides read TGCAGTGCTAGAGCACTTACTAGCGATTCCTACAATGAGCAGTTCTTC. Its protein product is CSARALTSDSYNEQFF. The genes are TRBV20-1 and TRBJ2-1, with TRBD2 matching over 7 bases. V dropped 1 base and J dropped 1; count of bases not matched to a gene: 7. Germline lookup yields CDR1 DFQATT and CDR2 SNEGSKA (reference sequence). CDR3 length: 16 amino acids.